The 27 T cell receptor beta chains below all came from one sample that was sequenced in a study of blood T cell repertoires in COVID-19. Produced via immunoSEQ multiplex PCR; TCRdb's table is partial and in-frame only. The sample consists of around 81,000 clones, around four fifths of them appearing once. Sequenced sample: peripheral blood. These receptors came from a man between 45 and 60 years old with acute or convalescent COVID-19.

This chain uses TRBV5-1 with TRBJ2-7; tentatively, D is TRBD1 (6 bases). The CDR3 runs to 14 residues. Germline loops: CDR1 SGHRS, CDR2 YFSETQ. Trimming took off 4 bases at V and 6 bases at J, with 17 bases between the two ends. The CDR3 protein is CASSDADSLSEQYF. The CDR3 DNA is TGCGCCAGCAGCGACGCGGACAGTTTAAGCGAGCAGTACTTC.

The J gene is TRBJ1-5, the V gene TRBV19; 9 bases line up with TRBD1. CDR1 and CDR2 from the germline V gene are LNHDA and SQIVND (reference sequence). CDR3 length: 16 amino acids. The V segment lost 2 bases and the J segment 3 bases; nucleotides outside the gene matches: 5. DNA of the CDR3: TGTGCCAGTAGTATACCCTGGGACAGGGACAATCAGCCCCAGCATTTT. Protein product: CASSIPWDRDNQPQHF.

This sequence joins TRBV27 and TRBJ1-5; no definite D call. V was pared by 4 bases and J by 3 bases, with 13 bases between. Germline-derived CDR1 and CDR2 are MNHEY and SMNVEV (reference sequence). The CDR3 consists of 15 residues. The CDR3 DNA sequence: TGTGCCAGCAGTTCCCTTACGAAGCCCAATCAGCCCCAGCATTTT. Its translation: CASSSLTKPNQPQHF.

The chain recombines TRBV10-3 with TRBJ2-2; D is undetermined. Between the trimmed V and J ends, which lost 0 bases and 1 base, there was a span of 3 bases. The CDR3 contains 14 residues. Germline assignment: CDR1 ENHRY and CDR2 SYGVKD. DNA for the CDR3: TGTGCCATCAGTGAGTCCAAGAACACCGGGGAGCTGTTTTTT. Its protein product is CAISESKNTGELFF.

This clone has a handful of counts. V and J are TRBV19 and TRBJ1-1; D possibly corresponds to TRBD1 (5 bases). Germline V gene lookup returns CDR1 LNHDA and CDR2 SQIVND (reference sequence). The CDR3 loop spans 12 amino acids. V dropped 10 bases and J dropped 4 bases, with 13 bases sitting between them. The CDR3, as DNA: TGTGCCACCAAGCCTAGGGGCACTGAAGCTTTCTTT. It codes for CATKPRGTEAFF.

For the CDR3, the DNA is TGTGCCAGCTCGCGGCTCATGAACACTGAAGCTTTCTTT. It yields the protein CASSRLMNTEAFF. This chain connects TRBV18 to TRBJ1-1; D is unclear. Germline V gene sequence: CDR1 KGHSH, CDR2 LQKENI. This CDR3 is 13 amino acids long. The V and J ends lost 6 bases and 0 bases respectively, with 8 bases between them.

This chain uses TRBV5-4 with TRBJ1-1; D is perhaps TRBD1 (5 bases). Germline CDR1 is SGHNT and CDR2 is YYREEE (reference sequence). Deletions cut 0 bases from V and 5 bases from J, with 14 bases between. CDR3 size: 15 residues. Here the CDR3 reads CASSLGGVGATEAFF. The CDR3, as DNA: TGTGCCAGCAGCTTGGGGGGGGTAGGGGCGACTGAAGCTTTCTTT. Variable domain in full (rest from reference TRBV5-4 and TRBJ1-1): ETGVTQSPTHLIKTRGQQVTLRCSSQSGHNTVSWYQQALGQGPQFIFQYYREEENGRGNFPPRFSGLQFPNYSSELNVNALELDDSALYLCASSLGGVGATEAFFGQGTRLTVV.

The rearrangement uses TRBV6-4 and TRBJ1-1; D might be TRBD1 (6 bases). Looked up from germline, CDR1 is MRHNA and CDR2 is SNTAGT. The CDR3 contains 14 residues. The V end was cut by 6 bases, the J end by 5 bases, with 16 bases between. The CDR3 loop is CASSLQGGGTEAFF. The CDR3, as DNA: TGTGCCAGCAGCTTACAGGGCGGGGGGACTGAAGCTTTCTTT.

The chain carries TRBV9 and TRBJ2-1; TRBD2 agrees at 8 bases. Germline V lookup: CDR1 SGDLS, CDR2 YYNGEE. The CDR3 runs 15 residues. The trim removed 4 bases at V and 5 bases at J, leaving 8 bases unmatched. Here the CDR3 DNA reads TGTGCCAGCAGCTCGACTAGCGAGTACAACAATGAGCAGTTCTTC. This encodes CASSSTSEYNNEQFF.

V and J are TRBV15 and TRBJ2-7, with D possibly matching TRBD2 (5 bases). The CDR3 is 13 residues long. V was cut by 0 bases and J by 7 bases, with 10 bases left in between. Germline V gene data show CDR1 as LNHNV and CDR2 as YYDKDF (reference sequence). The CDR3 here is CATSRDPPGEQYF. In DNA form, the CDR3 reads TGTGCCACCAGCAGAGATCCCCCGGGAGAGCAGTACTTC.

This clone was seen only once. The chain joins TRBV4-3 to TRBJ1-1; D is possibly TRBD1 (6 bases). V shed 1 base and J shed 5 bases, with 14 bases lying between them. This CDR3 contains 15 residues. Germline V lookup: CDR1 LGHNA, CDR2 YSLEER. In DNA, the CDR3 is TGCGCCAGCAGCCAAGGAGAGGGGGTAATAACTGAAGCTTTCTTT. Its protein product is CASSQGEGVITEAFF.

The genes are TRBV10-3 and TRBJ1-1; 8 bases agree with TRBD1. The CDR3 covers 13 residues. The ends lost 2 bases at V and 4 bases at J; junction bases unmatched: 0. CDR1 and CDR2 from the germline V gene are ENHRY and SYGVKD. CDR3 sequence (DNA): TGTGCCATCAGTGAGGGGACAGGCACTGAAGCTTTCTTT. This sequence encodes CAISEGTGTEAFF.

V gene TRBV1 combines with J gene TRBJ1-1; the table's TRBD1 call for D was not verified on the DNA. TRBV1 is classified as a pseudogene. The CDR3 has 18 amino acids. CDR3 residues: CTSSQDGYIGRKANEAFF. CDR3 bases: TGCACCAGCAGCCAAGATGGATATATCGGCAGGAAAGCCAATGAAGCTTTCTTT.

The chain recombines TRBV6-5 with TRBJ1-1; D gene ambiguous. CDR1 is MNHEY and CDR2 is SVGAGI in the germline V gene. V lost 0 bases and J lost 2, with 10 bases in between. CDR3 length: 15 residues. This CDR3 reads CASSYSLVTNTEAFF. Here the CDR3 DNA reads TGTGCCAGCAGTTACTCGTTGGTTACAAACACTGAAGCTTTCTTT.

This clone was seen only once. The rearrangement links TRBV27 to TRBJ1-1; D is possibly TRBD1 (6 bases). V lost 4 bases, J lost 3 bases, and 21 bases lay in between. The CDR3 is 17 residues long. Germline V CDR1 and CDR2: MNHEY, SMNVEV (reference sequence). CDR3: CASSSRPLQGSHTEAFF. The CDR3 DNA reads as TGTGCCAGCAGTTCCAGGCCCCTCCAGGGGAGCCACACTGAAGCTTTCTTT.

This chain links TRBV30 with TRBJ2-3; weak D call: TRBD1 (6 bases). CDR1 is GTSNPN, CDR2 SVGIG, per germline (reference sequence). The CDR3 is made up of 15 amino acids. Trimming stripped 5 bases from V and 1 base from J, with 16 bases between. This CDR3 is CAWSYQGKGTDTQYF. CDR3 nucleotides: TGTGCCTGGTCTTATCAGGGGAAGGGCACAGATACGCAGTATTTT.

This clone was picked up one time. The rearrangement links TRBV5-4 to TRBJ2-4; D is possibly TRBD1 (5 bases). The CDR3 spans 13 residues. V lost 4 bases and J lost 3, with 8 bases in between. Germline lookup yields CDR1 SGHNT and CDR2 YYREEE (reference sequence). The CDR3 here is CASSTDSKNIQYF. The CDR3 region has the DNA TGTGCCAGCAGCACAGACAGCAAAAACATTCAGTACTTC.

The chain joins TRBV5-6 to TRBJ1-1; possibly TRBD1 for D (6 bases). Trimming stripped 1 base from V and 6 bases from J, with 7 bases between. Germline CDR1 SGHDT, CDR2 YYEEEE. This CDR3 contains 12 residues. This chain's CDR3 is CASSLSGAEAFF. The CDR3 region has the DNA TGTGCCAGCAGCTTGTCAGGGGCTGAAGCTTTCTTT. The full variable domain, rest sourced from reference TRBV5-6 and TRBJ1-1, is DAGVTQSPTHLIKTRGQQVTLRCSPKSGHDTVSWYQQALGQGPQFIFQYYEEEERQRGNFPDRFSGHQFPNYSSELNVNALLLGDSALYLCASSLSGAEAFFGQGTRLTVV.

The V call is TRBV6-5, the J call TRBJ1-1, with a weak D call TRBD1 (6 bases). The length of the CDR3 is 14 residues. V was cut by 6 bases and J by 4 bases, with 15 bases left in between. CDR1 and CDR2 from the germline V gene are MNHEY and SVGAGI. The CDR3 here is CASRPGQSGTEAFF. For the CDR3, the DNA is TGTGCCAGCAGACCCGGACAGTCGGGCACTGAAGCTTTCTTT.

The rearrangement links TRBV3-1 (or the pseudogene TRBV3-2) to TRBJ2-3, with TRBD2 identical over 12 bases. CDR3 length: 13 residues. Germline values: CDR1 LGHDT, CDR2 YNNKEL (reference sequence). V lost 9 bases, J lost 6 bases, and 4 bases stayed unmatched. CDR3 residues: CASLAGGRDTQYF. DNA for the CDR3: TGTGCCAGTCTAGCGGGGGGGCGTGATACGCAGTATTTT.

The chain joins TRBV27 to TRBJ1-1; TRBD1 is a possible D gene (5 bases). V gave up 6 bases and J gave up 0 bases, with 5 bases separating them. The CDR3 consists of 12 residues. Germline values: CDR1 MNHEY, CDR2 SMNVEV (reference sequence). Written as DNA, the CDR3 is TGTGCCAGCAGAGGGGTGAACACTGAAGCTTTCTTT. Its protein is CASRGVNTEAFF.

The chain links TRBV30 to TRBJ2-7; 7 nucleotides align to TRBD1. Germline loops: CDR1 GTSNPN, CDR2 SVGIG (reference sequence). J gave up 11 bases and V 5 bases, and 9 bases lay outside the gene matches. The CDR3 spans 11 residues. The CDR3 spells CAWSQETGEYF. The DNA of the CDR3 is TGTGCCTGGTCGCAGGAAACAGGGGAGTACTTC.

The rearrangement joins TRBV13 to TRBJ2-1; 8 nucleotides agree with TRBD1. V lost 5 bases, J lost 1 base, and 4 bases stayed unmatched. The CDR3 has 15 residues. From germline, CDR1 is PRHDT and CDR2 FYEKMQ (reference sequence). This CDR3 reads CASSQGTGSYNEQFF. The CDR3 DNA reads as TGTGCCAGCAGCCAGGGGACAGGTTCCTACAATGAGCAGTTCTTC.

This clone occurred a few times. At one end, the junction sequence differs from germline, possibly due to a read error. The chain combines TRBV18 with TRBJ2-7; 7 bases match TRBD1. Germline V CDR1 and CDR2: KGHSH, LQKENI. The CDR3 extends over 14 amino acids. CDR3 nucleotides: TGTGCCAGCTCGCCACCACAGGGGTCAGGCGAGCAGTACTTC. It specifies CASSPPQGSGEQYF.

This clone has more than one count but fewer than ten. The V call is TRBV7-2, the J call TRBJ1-3; 11 bases fit TRBD1. This CDR3 comprises 16 residues. In germline, CDR1 is SGHTA, CDR2 FQGNSA. The V segment lost 5 bases and the J segment 0 bases; nucleotides outside the gene matches: 3. Written as DNA, the CDR3 is TGTGCCAGCAGCAGGGACAGGGGGAGCTCTGGAAACACCATATATTTT. Translated, it gives CASSRDRGSSGNTIYF.

The chain joins TRBV29-1 to TRBJ2-7; D possibly corresponds to TRBD1 (6 bases). The germline V and J ends were trimmed by 3 bases and 4 bases, with 13 bases remaining between them. Germline CDR1 is SQVTM and CDR2 is ANQGSEA. The CDR3 is 13 residues long. CDR3 in amino acids: CSVEMTGIYEQYF. In nucleotides, the CDR3 is TGCAGCGTTGAGATGACAGGTATATACGAGCAGTACTTC.

V is TRBV28 and J is TRBJ1-5; tentative D call: TRBD1 (5 bases). The CDR3 length is 13 residues. Germline-derived CDR1 and CDR2 are MDHEN and SYDVKM. V shed 5 bases and J shed 7 bases, with 12 bases lying between them. CDR3 region: CASSIPGRQPQHF. The DNA of the CDR3 is TGTGCCAGCAGTATCCCAGGGAGGCAGCCCCAGCATTTT.